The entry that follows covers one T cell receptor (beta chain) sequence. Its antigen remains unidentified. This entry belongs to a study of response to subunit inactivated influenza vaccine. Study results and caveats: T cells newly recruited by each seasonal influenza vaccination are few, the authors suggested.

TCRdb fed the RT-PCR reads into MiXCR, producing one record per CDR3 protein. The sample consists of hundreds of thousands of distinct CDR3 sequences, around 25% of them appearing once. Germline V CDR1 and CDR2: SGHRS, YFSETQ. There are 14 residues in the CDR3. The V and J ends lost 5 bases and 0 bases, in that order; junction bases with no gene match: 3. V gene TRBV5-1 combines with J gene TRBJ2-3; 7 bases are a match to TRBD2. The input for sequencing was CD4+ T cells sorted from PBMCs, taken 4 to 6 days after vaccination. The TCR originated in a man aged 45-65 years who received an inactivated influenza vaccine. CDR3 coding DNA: TGCGCCAGCAGGAAAGCGGGGAGCACAGATACGCAGTATTTT. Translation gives CASRKAGSTDTQYF.